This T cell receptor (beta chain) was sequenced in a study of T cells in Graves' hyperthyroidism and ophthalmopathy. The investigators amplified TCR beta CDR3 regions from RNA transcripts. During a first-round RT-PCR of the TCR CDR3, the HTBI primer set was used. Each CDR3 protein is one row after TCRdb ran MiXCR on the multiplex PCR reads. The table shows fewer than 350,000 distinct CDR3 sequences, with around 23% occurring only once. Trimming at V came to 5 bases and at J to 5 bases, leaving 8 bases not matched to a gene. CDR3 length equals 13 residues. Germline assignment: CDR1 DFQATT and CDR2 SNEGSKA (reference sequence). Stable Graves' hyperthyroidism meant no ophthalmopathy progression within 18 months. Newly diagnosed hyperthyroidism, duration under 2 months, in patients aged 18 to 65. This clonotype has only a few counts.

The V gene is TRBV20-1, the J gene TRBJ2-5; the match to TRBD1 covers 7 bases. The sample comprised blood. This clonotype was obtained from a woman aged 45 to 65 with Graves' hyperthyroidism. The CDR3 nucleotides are TGCAGTGCTCCTCCAGGGGGAGAGGAGACCCAGTACTTC. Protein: CSAPPGGEETQYF.